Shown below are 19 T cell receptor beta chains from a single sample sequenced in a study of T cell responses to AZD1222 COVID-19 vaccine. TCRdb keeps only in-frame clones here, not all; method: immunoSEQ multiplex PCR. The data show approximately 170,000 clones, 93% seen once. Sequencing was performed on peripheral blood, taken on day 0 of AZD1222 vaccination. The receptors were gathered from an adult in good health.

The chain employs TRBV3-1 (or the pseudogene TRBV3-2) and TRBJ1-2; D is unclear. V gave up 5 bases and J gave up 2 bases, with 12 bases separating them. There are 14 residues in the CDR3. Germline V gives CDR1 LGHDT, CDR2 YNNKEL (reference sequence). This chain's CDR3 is CASSKDRENYGYTF. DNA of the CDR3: TGTGCCAGCAGCAAGGACCGTGAAAACTATGGCTACACCTTC.

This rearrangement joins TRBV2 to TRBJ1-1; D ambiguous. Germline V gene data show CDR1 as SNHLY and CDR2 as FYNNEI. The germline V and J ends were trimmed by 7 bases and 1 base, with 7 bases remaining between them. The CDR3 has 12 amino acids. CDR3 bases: TGTGCCAGCACCGGGAAGAACACTGAAGCTTTCTTT. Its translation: CASTGKNTEAFF.

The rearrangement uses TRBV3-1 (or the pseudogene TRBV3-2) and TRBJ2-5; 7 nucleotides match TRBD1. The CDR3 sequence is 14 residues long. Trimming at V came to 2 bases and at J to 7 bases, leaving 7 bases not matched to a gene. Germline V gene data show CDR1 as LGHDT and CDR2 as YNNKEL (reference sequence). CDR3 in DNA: TGTGCCAGCAGCCAAAACAGGGGAGTGGGGACCCAGTACTTC. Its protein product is CASSQNRGVGTQYF.

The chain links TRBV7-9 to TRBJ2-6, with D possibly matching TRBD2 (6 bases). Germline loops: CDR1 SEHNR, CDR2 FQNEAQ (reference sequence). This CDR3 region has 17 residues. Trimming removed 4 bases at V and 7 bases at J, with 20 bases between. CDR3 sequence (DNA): TGTGCCAGCAGCTCAACCCCTGGTCCGGGGGTTGCCAACGTCCTGACTTTC. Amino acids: CASSSTPGPGVANVLTF.

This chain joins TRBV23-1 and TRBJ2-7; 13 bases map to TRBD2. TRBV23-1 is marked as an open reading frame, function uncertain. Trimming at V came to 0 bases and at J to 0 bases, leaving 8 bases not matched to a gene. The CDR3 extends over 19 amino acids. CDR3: CASSQSSGLAGLSSYEQYF. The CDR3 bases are TGCGCCAGCAGTCAATCCTCGGGACTAGCGGGGCTCAGCTCCTACGAGCAGTACTTC.

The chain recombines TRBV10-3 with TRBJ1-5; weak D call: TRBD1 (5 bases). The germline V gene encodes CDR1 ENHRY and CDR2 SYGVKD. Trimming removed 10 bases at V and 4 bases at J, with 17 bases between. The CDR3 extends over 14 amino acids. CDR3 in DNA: TGTGCCACCCAGGCGGCAGGGTTGAATCAGCCCCAGCATTTT. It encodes CATQAAGLNQPQHF.

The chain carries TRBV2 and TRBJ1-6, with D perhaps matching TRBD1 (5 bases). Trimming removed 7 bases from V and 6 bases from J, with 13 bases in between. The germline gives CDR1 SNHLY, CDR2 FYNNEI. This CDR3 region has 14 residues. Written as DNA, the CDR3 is TGTGCCAGCAATTACGAGACAGTTAATTCACCCCTCCACTTT. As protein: CASNYETVNSPLHF.

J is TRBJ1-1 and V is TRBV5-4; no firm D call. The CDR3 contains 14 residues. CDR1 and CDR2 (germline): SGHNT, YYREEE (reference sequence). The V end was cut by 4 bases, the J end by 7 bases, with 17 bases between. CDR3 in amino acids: CASSLTTTDGEAFF. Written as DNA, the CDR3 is TGTGCCAGCAGCCTGACGACAACCGACGGTGAAGCTTTCTTT.

CDR3 DNA sequence: TGCGCCAGCAGCCTAATGACAGGGGGTGAGACTGAAGCTTTCTTT. Translating it yields CASSLMTGGETEAFF. The chain uses TRBV5-1 and TRBJ1-1; 9 positions match TRBD1. The CDR3 extends over 15 amino acids. Germline V gene lookup returns CDR1 SGHRS and CDR2 YFSETQ. The trim removed 4 bases at V and 5 bases at J, leaving 9 bases unmatched.

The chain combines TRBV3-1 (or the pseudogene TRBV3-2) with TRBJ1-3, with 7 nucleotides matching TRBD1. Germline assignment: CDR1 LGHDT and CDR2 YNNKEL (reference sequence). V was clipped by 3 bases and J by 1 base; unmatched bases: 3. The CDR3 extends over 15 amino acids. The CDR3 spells CASSHGTESGNTIYF. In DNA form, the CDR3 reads TGTGCCAGCAGCCACGGGACAGAGTCTGGAAACACCATATATTTT.

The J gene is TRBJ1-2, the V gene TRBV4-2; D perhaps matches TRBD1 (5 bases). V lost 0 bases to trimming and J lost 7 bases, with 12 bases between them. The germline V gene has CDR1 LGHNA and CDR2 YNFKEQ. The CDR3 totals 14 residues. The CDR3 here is CASSQEGRDRGYTF. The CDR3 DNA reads TGTGCCAGCAGCCAAGAAGGCAGGGACCGTGGCTACACCTTC.

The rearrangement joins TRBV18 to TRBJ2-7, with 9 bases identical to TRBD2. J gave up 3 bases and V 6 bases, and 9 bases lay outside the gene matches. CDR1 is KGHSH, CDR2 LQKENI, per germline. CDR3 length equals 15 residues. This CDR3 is CASSPSDSGSYEQYF. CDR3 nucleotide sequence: TGTGCCAGCTCTCCCTCCGATAGCGGGAGCTACGAGCAGTACTTC.

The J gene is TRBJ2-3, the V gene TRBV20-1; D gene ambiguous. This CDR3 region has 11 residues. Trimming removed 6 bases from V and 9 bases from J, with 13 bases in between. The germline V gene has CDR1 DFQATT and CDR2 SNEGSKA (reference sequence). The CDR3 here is CSASNPVTQYF. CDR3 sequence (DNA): TGCAGTGCCTCTAACCCCGTCACGCAGTATTTT.

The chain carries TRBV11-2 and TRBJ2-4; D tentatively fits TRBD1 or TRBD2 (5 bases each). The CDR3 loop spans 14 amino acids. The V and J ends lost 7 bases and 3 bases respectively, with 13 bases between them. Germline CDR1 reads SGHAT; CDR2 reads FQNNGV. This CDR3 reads CASKRDQYKNIQYF. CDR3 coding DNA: TGTGCCAGCAAGAGGGACCAATACAAAAACATTCAGTACTTC.

This CDR3 reads CASRKTGLRMNTEAFF. In DNA form, the CDR3 reads TGTGCCAGCAGAAAGACAGGGTTAAGGATGAACACTGAAGCTTTCTTT. The chain carries TRBV2 and TRBJ1-1, with 7 bases that match TRBD1. Germline V lookup: CDR1 SNHLY, CDR2 FYNNEI. V was pared by 6 bases and J by 0 bases, with 10 bases of the junction left unmatched. The CDR3 length is 16 residues.

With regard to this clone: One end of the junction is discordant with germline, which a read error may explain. The CDR3 is CASSIGTAFEAFF. The CDR3 bases are TGTGCCAGCAGTATTGGGACAGCCTTTGAAGCTTTCTTT. The rearrangement links TRBV19 to TRBJ1-1; 7 bases fit TRBD1. The CDR3 is 13 amino acids. Germline loops: CDR1 LNHDA, CDR2 SQIVND (reference sequence).

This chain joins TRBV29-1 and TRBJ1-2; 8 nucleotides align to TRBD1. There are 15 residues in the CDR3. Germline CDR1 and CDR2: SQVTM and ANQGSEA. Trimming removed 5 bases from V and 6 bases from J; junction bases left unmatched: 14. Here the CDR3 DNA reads TGCAGCGTTCTTGGGGGAGACAGGGGTTCTCATGGCTACACCTTC. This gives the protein CSVLGGDRGSHGYTF.

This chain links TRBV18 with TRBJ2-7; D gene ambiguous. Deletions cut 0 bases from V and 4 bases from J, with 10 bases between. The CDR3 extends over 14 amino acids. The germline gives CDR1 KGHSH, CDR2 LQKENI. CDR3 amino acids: CASSPPSIAYEQYF. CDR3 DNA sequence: TGTGCCAGCTCACCACCCAGCATTGCGTACGAGCAGTACTTC.

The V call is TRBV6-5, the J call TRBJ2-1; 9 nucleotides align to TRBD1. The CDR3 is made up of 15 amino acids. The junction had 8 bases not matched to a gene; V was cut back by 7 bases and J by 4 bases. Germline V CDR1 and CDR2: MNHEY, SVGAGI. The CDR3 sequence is CASTRQGGSYNEQFF. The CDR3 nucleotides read TGTGCCAGCACGAGACAGGGGGGGTCTTACAATGAGCAGTTCTTC.